This T cell receptor (beta chain) is drawn from a study of a mutant IDH1 vaccine in newly diagnosed glioma. Whole-study context: Vaccination was launched 4-6 weeks after radiotherapy alone, or with temozolomide cycles. Previous care, which was radiotherapy, temozolomide, or both, most often involved both.

This clone was seen only a few times. Its antigen is undetermined. Clones were sequenced by immunoSEQ multiplex PCR, and TCRdb holds only the in-frame ones, with some missing. The sample contains 40,000 or so clones, approximately 80% of which appear only once. Findings of the study overall: Altogether, 93.3% of patients exhibited vaccine-induced immune responses.

Germline CDR1 is SGHRS and CDR2 is YFSETQ. The CDR3 runs to 15 residues. Trimming removed 0 bases at V and 8 bases at J, with 12 bases between. Specified time point: week 5, during vaccination. Doses consisted of 300 ug of mutant IDH1 20-mer peptide each, paired with topical imiquimod. The study enrolled donors with new WHO grade 3 or 4 IDH1-mutant, ATRX-lost astrocytomas. This sequence joins TRBV5-1 and TRBJ1-6; D ambiguous. Sequences were derived from PBMCs, sampled from a glioma patient whose treatment included an IDH1 peptide vaccine. The sequence derives from a middle-aged man with glioma. As DNA, the CDR3 is TGCGCCAGCAGCTTGGCCGGCAATCTTGATTCACCCCTCCACTTT. As protein: CASSLAGNLDSPLHF.